What follows are 2 T cell receptor beta chains derived from one specimen sequenced in a study of blood T cell repertoires in COVID-19. Clones were read by immunoSEQ multiplex PCR, and TCRdb kept only the in-frame ones, dropping some. This sample has several thousand clones, with 86% found just once. Material: peripheral blood. The receptors derive from a human donor in a cohort sampled during active COVID-19.

This chain joins TRBV5-4 and TRBJ1-3, with 9 positions matching TRBD1. From germline, CDR1 is SGHNT and CDR2 YYREEE (reference sequence). V lost 4 bases, J lost 3 bases, and 5 bases stayed unmatched. This CDR3 has 15 residues. The CDR3 spells CASSVGQGHGNTIYF. The DNA of the CDR3 is TGTGCCAGCAGCGTGGGACAGGGCCATGGAAACACCATATATTTT.

The chain combines TRBV19 with TRBJ2-7, with 11 bases matching TRBD1. The V gene end was trimmed by 1 base and the J gene end by 3 bases; junction bases not matched to a gene: 5. Germline loops: CDR1 LNHDA, CDR2 SQIVND (reference sequence). This CDR3 is 16 amino acids long. DNA of the CDR3: TGTGCCAGTAGTATAGGTCCGGGACAGGGGGTCTACGAGCAGTACTTC. The encoded protein is CASSIGPGQGVYEQYF.